This T cell receptor (beta chain) was captured in a study of blood T cell repertoires in COVID-19. The table came from immunoSEQ multiplex PCR; TCRdb's copy has only in-frame clones and leaves some out. The table lists some 70,000 clones, over 75% of them singletons. V was cut by 3 bases and J by 3 bases, with 10 bases left in between. There are 14 residues in the CDR3. Germline V CDR1 and CDR2: MDHEN, SYDVKM. This rearrangement joins TRBV28 to TRBJ2-3, with a tentative D call TRBD1 (5 bases). The sample was peripheral blood. This clonotype originated in a man aged 45-65 years with active COVID-19. The CDR3 coding sequence is TGTGCCAGCAGTTTTGTAGCAGGGACAGATACGCAGTATTTT. Its translation: CASSFVAGTDTQYF.